This T cell receptor (beta chain) was recovered during a study of CD8+CD57+ T cells in acquired aplastic anemia. Study-level information: The DNA of sorted CD4+ and CD8+ cells averaged 3.2 ug. Healthy CD8+ samples averaged approximately 9.9 million reads.

Germline-derived CDR1 and CDR2 are KGHDR and SFDVKD. This CDR3 contains 14 residues. V dropped 5 bases and J dropped 1 base, with 10 bases sitting between them. General study findings and limits: Levels of CD8+ Simpson's diversity were not significantly distinct in patients versus controls. Common to patients and controls were 25 to 30 CD8+ CDR3 sequences.

For CDR3 and TCR beta VDJ profiling, genomic DNA was the template used. TCRdb reprocessed the reads with MiXCR, giving one entry per CDR3 protein. Of 400,000 to 450,000 distinct CDR3 sequences listed, 55% to 70% are singletons. As to this clonotype: What it binds is not known.

The TCR originated in a human donor in good health, serving as a control. This chain connects TRBV24-1 to TRBJ1-1; no firm D call. The sequenced sample was sorted CD4+, CD8+, or CD8+CD57+ T cells (not recorded which) from PBMCs. The CDR3 loop reads CATSASDSNTEAFF. DNA of the CDR3: TGTGCCACCAGTGCATCAGACTCGAACACTGAAGCTTTCTTT.